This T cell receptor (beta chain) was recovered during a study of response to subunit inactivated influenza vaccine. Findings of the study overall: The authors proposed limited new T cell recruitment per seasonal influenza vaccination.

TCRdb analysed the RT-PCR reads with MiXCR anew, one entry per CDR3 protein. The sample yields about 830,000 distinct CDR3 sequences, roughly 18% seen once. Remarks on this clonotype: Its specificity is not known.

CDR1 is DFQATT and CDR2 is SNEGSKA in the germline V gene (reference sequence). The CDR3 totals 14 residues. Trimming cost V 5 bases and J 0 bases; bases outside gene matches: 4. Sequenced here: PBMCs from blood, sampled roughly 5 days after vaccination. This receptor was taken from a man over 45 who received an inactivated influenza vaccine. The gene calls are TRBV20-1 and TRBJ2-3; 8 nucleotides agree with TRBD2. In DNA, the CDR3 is TGCAGTGCTCCCGGGACTAGGAGCACAGATACGCAGTATTTT. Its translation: CSAPGTRSTDTQYF.